What follows describes a single T cell receptor beta chain. There were TCR beta CDR3 regions amplified from RNA transcripts. The HTBI primer set was used in a first-round RT-PCR of the TCR CDR3. TCRdb redid the calling of the multiplex PCR reads with MiXCR, one entry per CDR3 protein. The sample holds under 650,000 distinct CDR3 sequences, roughly 15% seen once. The CDR3 totals 16 residues. The germline CDR1 and CDR2 sequences are MNHNS and SASEGT. The V and J ends lost 7 bases and 3 bases, in that order; junction bases with no gene match: 10. The data were taken from a study of T cells in Graves' hyperthyroidism and ophthalmopathy.

Input material: blood. The sequence came from a woman in her 30s with Graves' hyperthyroidism. The chain employs TRBV6-1 and TRBJ2-2; 8 bases map to TRBD1. The CDR3 sequence: CASTPRGQVYTGELFF. CDR3 bases: TGTGCCAGCACCCCCCGGGGACAGGTGTACACCGGGGAGCTGTTTTTT.